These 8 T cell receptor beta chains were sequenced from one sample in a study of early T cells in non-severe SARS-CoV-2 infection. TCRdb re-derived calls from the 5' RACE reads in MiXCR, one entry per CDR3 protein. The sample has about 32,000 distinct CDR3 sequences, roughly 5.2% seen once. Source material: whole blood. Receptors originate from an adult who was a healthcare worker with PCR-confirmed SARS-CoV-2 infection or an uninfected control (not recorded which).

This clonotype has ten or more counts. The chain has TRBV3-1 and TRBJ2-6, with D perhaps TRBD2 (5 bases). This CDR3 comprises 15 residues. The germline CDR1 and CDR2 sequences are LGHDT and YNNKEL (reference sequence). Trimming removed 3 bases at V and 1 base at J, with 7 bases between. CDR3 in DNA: TGTGCCAGCAGCCACCGGGGTTCTGGGGCCAACGTCCTGACTTTC. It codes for CASSHRGSGANVLTF.

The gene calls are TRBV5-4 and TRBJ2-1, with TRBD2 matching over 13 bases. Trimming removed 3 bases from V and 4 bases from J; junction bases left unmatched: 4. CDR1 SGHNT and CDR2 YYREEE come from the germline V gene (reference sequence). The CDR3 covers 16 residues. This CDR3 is CASSSWTSGRYNEQFF. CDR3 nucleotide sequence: TGTGCCAGCAGCTCGTGGACTAGCGGGAGATACAATGAGCAGTTCTTC.

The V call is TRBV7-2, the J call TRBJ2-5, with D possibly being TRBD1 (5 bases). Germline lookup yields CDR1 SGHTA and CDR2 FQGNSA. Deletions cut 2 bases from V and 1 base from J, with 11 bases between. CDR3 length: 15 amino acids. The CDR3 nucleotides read TGTGCCAGCAGCTTATTTGTAGGGGCCCAAGAGACCCAGTACTTC. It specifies CASSLFVGAQETQYF.

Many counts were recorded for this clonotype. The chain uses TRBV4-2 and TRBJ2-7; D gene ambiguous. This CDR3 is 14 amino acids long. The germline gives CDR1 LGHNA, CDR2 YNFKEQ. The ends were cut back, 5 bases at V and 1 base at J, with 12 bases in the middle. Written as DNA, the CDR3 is TGTGCCAGCAGCGGATATATGGGTTCCTACGAGCAGTACTTC. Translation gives CASSGYMGSYEQYF.

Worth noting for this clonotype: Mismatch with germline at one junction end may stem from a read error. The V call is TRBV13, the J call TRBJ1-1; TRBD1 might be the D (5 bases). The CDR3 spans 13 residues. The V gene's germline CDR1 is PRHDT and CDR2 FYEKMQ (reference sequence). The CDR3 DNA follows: TGTGCCAGCAGCTCAGGGTTGAATACTGAAGCTTTCTTT. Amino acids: CASSSGLNTEAFF.

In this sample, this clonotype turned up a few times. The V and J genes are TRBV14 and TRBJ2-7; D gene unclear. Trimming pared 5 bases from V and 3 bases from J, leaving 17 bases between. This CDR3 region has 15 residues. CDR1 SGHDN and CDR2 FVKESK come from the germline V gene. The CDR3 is CASSETGLWYYEQYF. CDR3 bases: TGTGCCAGCAGCGAGACCGGCTTGTGGTACTACGAGCAGTACTTC.

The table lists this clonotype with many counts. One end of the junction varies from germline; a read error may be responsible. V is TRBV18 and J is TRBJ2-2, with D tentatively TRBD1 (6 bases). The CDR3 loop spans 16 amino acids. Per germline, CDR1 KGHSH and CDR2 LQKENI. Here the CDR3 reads CASSPLQGGVNGELFF. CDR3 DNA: TGTGCCAGCTCGCCACTCCAAGGGGGAGTCAACGGGGAGCTGTTTTTT.

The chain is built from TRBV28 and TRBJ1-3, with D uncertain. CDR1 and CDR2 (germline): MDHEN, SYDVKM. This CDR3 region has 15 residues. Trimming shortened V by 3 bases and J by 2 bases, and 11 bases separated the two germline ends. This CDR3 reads CASSFRGYAGNTIYF. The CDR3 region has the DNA TGTGCCAGCAGTTTCCGGGGATACGCTGGAAACACCATATATTTT.